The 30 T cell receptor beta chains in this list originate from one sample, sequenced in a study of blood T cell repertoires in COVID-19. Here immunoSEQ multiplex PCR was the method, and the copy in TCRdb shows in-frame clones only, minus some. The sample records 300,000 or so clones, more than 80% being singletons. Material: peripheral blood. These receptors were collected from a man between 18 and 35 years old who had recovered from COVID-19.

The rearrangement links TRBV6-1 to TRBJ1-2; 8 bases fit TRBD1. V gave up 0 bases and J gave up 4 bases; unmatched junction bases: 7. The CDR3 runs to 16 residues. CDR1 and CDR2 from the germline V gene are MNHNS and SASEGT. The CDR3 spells CASSEARVQGAYGYTF. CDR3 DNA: TGTGCCAGCAGTGAAGCCCGTGTTCAGGGGGCCTATGGCTACACCTTC.

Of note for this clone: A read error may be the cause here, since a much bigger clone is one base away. CDR3 in DNA: TGTGCCAGCAGCTTAACGGGACTGTATAATTCACCCCTCCACTTT. The encoded protein is CASSLTGLYNSPLHF. The chain joins TRBV9 to TRBJ1-6; D is possibly TRBD1 (5 bases). The V end was cut by 4 bases, the J end by 4 bases, with 12 bases between. CDR3 length equals 15 residues. The germline gives CDR1 SGDLS, CDR2 YYNGEE.

The CDR3 is CASTQSPGRDLPGIGYTF. For the CDR3, the DNA is TGCGCCAGCACCCAATCCCCGGGACGGGACTTACCTGGGATTGGCTACACCTTC. The rearrangement links TRBV23-1 to TRBJ1-2; D is possibly TRBD1 (5 bases). TRBV23-1 is reported as an ORF; its role is uncertain. V lost 7 bases and J 7 bases, leaving 31 bases between the germline ends. This CDR3 spans 18 amino acids.

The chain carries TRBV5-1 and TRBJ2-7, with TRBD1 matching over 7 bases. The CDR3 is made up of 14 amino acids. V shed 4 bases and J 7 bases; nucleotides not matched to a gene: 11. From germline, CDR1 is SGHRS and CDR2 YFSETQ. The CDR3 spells CASSPPDRTGEQYF. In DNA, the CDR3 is TGCGCCAGCAGCCCCCCGGACAGGACCGGGGAGCAGTACTTC. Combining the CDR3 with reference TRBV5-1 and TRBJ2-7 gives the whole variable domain KAGVTQTPRYLIKTRGQQVTLSCSPISGHRSVSWYQQTPGQGLQFLFEYFSETQRNKGNFPGRFSGRQFSNSRSEMNVSTLELGDSALYLCASSPPDRTGEQYFGPGTRLTVT.

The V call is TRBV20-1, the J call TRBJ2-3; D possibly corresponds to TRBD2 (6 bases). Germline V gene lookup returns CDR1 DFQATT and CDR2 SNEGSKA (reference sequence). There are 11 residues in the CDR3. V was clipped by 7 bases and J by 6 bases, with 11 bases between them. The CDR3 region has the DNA TGCAGTGGGCGGGGCGGGGATACGCAGTATTTT. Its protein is CSGRGGDTQYF.

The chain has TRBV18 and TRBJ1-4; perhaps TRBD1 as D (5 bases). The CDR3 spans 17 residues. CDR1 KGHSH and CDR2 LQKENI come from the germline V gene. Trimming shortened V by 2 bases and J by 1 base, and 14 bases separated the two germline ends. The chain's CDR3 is CASSPEFVGGTNEKLFF. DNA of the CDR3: TGTGCCAGCTCACCAGAATTCGTGGGGGGAACTAATGAAAAACTGTTTTTT.

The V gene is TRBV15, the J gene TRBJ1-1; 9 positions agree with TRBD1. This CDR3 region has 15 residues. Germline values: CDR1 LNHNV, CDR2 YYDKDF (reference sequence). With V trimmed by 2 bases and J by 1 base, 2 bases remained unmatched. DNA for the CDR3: TGTGCCACCAGCAGATCGGGACAGGGGAACACTGAAGCTTTCTTT. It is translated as CATSRSGQGNTEAFF. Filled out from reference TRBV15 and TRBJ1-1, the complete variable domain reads DAMVIQNPRYQVTQFGKPVTLSCSQTLNHNVMYWYQQKSSQAPKLLFHYYDKDFNNEADTPDNFQSRRPNTSFCFLDIRSPGLGDTAMYLCATSRSGQGNTEAFFGQGTRLTVV.

The CDR3 protein is CASSSTPQGAWAGNTIYF. The CDR3 bases are TGTGCCAGCAGCTCCACCCCCCAGGGGGCCTGGGCTGGAAACACCATATATTTT. The chain couples TRBV7-9 to TRBJ1-3; 8 positions match TRBD1. The CDR3 contains 18 residues. The V and J ends lost 4 bases and 2 bases, in that order; junction bases with no gene match: 13. The germline V gene encodes CDR1 SEHNR and CDR2 FQNEAQ (reference sequence).

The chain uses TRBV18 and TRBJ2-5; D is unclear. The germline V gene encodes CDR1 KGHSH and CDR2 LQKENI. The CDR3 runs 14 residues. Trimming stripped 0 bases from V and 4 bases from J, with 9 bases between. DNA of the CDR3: TGTGCCAGCTCACCACCCTCGTCTTCAGAGACCCAGTACTTC. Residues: CASSPPSSSETQYF.

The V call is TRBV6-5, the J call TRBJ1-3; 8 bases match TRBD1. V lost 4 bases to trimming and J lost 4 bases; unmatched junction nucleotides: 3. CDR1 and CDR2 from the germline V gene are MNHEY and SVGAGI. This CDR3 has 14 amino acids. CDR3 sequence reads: CASSSTGAGNTIYF. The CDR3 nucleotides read TGTGCCAGCAGTTCGACAGGGGCCGGAAACACCATATATTTT.

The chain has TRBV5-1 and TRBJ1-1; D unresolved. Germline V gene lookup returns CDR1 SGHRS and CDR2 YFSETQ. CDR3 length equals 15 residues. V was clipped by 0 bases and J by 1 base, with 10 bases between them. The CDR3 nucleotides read TGCGCCAGCAGCTTGGCGGGGAAGGGGAACACTGAAGCTTTCTTT. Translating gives CASSLAGKGNTEAFF.

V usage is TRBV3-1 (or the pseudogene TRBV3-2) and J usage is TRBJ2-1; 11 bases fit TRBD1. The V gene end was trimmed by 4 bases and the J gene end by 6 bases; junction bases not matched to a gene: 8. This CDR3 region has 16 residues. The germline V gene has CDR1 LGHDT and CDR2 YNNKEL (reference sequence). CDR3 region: CASSRIRDRGVNEQFF. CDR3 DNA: TGTGCCAGCAGCCGAATCCGGGACAGGGGGGTCAATGAGCAGTTCTTC.

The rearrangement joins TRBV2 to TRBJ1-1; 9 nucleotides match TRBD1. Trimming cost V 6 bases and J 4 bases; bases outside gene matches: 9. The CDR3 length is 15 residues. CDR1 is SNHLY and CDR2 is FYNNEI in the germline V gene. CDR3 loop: CASSAGQGSGTEAFF. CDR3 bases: TGTGCCAGCAGCGCCGGACAGGGGAGCGGCACTGAAGCTTTCTTT. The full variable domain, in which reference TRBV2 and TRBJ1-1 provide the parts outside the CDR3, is EPEVTQTPSHQVTQMGQEVILRCVPISNHLYFYWYRQILGQKVEFLVSFYNNEISEKSEIFDDQFSVERPDGSNFTLKIRSTKLEDSAMYFCASSAGQGSGTEAFFGQGTRLTVV.

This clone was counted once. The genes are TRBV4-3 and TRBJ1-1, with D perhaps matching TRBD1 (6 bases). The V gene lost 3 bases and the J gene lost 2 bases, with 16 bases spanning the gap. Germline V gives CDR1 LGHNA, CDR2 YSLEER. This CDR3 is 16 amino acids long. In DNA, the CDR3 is TGCGCCAGCAGCCAGGTCCCCGACAGGAGTAACACTGAAGCTTTCTTT. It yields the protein CASSQVPDRSNTEAFF.

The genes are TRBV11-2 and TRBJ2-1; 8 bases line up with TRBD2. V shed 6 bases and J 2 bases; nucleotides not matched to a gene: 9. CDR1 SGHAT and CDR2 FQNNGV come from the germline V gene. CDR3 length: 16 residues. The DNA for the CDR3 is TGTGCCAGCAGTATTGAGCGGGGGCGAACCTACAATGAGCAGTTCTTC. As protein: CASSIERGRTYNEQFF.

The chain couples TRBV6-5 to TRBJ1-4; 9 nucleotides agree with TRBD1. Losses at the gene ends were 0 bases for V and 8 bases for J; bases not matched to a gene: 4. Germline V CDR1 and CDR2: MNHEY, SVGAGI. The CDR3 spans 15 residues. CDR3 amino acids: CASSYSGTGREKLFF. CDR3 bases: TGTGCCAGCAGTTACTCGGGGACAGGGCGCGAAAAACTGTTTTTT.

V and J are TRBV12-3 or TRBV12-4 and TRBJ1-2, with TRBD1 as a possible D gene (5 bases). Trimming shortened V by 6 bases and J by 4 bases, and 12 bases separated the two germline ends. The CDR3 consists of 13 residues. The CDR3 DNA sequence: TGTGCCAGCAGCCTGACAGTCGGCTATGGCTACACCTTC. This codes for CASSLTVGYGYTF.

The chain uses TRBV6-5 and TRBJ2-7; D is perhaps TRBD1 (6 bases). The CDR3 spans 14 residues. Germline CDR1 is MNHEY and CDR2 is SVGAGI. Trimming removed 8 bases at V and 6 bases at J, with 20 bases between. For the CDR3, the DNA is TGTGCCAGCGGTCACCCCCGGACAGCCCTCGAGCAGTACTTC. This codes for CASGHPRTALEQYF.

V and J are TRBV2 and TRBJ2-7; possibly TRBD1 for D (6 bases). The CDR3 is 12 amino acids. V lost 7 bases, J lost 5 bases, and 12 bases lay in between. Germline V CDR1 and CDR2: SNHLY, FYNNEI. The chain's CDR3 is CASTTGSHEQYF. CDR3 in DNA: TGTGCCAGCACCACAGGGAGCCACGAGCAGTACTTC.

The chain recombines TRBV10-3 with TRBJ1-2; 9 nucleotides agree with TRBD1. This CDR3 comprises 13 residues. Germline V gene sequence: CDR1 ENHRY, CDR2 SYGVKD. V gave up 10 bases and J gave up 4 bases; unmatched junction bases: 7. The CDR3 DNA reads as TGTGCCACACCGGGACAGGGACCCTATGGCTACACCTTC. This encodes CATPGQGPYGYTF.

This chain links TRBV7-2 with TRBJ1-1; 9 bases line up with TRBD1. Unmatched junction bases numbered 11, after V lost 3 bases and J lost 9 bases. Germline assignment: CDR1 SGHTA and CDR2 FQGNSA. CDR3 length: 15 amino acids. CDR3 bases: TGTGCCAGCAGCTTCTGGAGTGGGACAGGGACGAAAGCTTTCTTT. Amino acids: CASSFWSGTGTKAFF.

The CDR3 sequence is CASSFKAAGVNEQYF. As DNA, the CDR3 is TGTGCCAGCAGCTTCAAGGCAGCGGGAGTCAACGAGCAGTACTTC. The chain recombines TRBV5-4 with TRBJ2-7, with 8 bases matching TRBD2. CDR1 and CDR2 (germline): SGHNT, YYREEE (reference sequence). CDR3 length equals 15 residues. V was pared by 2 bases and J by 5 bases, with 9 bases of the junction left unmatched.

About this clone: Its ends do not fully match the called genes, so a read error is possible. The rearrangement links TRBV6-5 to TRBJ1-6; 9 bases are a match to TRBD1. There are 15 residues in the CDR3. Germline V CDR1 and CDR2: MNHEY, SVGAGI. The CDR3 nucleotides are TGTGCCAGCAGTTACTCGAGGGACAGGGTTTCAGCCCTCCACTTT. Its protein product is CASSYSRDRVSALHF.

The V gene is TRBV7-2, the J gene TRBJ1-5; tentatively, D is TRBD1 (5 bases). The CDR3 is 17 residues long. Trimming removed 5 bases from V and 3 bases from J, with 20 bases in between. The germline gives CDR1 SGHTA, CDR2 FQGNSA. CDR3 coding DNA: TGTGCCAGCAGCACTGCCCTCGGACACCTAATCAATCAGCCCCAGCATTTT. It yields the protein CASSTALGHLINQPQHF.

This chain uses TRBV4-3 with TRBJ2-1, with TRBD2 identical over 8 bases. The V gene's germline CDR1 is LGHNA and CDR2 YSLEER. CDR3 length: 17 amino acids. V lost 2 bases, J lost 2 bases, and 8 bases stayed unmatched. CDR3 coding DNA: TGCGCCAGCAGCCAAACGGGGGTTAGCGGGGCCTACAATGAGCAGTTCTTC. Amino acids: CASSQTGVSGAYNEQFF.

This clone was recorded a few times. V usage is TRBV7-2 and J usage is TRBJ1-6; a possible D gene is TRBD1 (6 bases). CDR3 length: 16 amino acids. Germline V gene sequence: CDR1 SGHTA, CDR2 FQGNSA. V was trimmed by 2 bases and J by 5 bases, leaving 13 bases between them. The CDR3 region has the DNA TGTGCCAGCAGCTTATTAACGAGGGGGAATAATTCACCCCTCCACTTT. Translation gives CASSLLTRGNNSPLHF.

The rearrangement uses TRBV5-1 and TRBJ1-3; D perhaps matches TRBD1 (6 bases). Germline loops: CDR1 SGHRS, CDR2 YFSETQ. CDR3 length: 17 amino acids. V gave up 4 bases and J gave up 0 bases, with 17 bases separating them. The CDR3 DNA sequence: TGCGCCAGCAGCCCCGGGGCAGGGGCTCACTCTGGAAACACCATATATTTT. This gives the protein CASSPGAGAHSGNTIYF.

CDR3 sequence: CSVLQETQYF. The CDR3 bases are TGCAGCGTGCTACAAGAGACCCAGTACTTC. V usage is TRBV29-1 and J usage is TRBJ2-5; D is ambiguous. CDR1 SQVTM and CDR2 ANQGSEA come from the germline V gene. Trimming removed 6 bases at V and 2 bases at J, with 4 bases between. The CDR3 spans 10 residues.

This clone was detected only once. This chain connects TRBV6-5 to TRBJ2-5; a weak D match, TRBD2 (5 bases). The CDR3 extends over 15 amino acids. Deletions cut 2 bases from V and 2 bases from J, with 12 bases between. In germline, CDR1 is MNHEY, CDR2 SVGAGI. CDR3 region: CASSYAWTPQETQYF. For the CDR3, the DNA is TGTGCCAGCAGTTACGCGTGGACTCCTCAAGAGACCCAGTACTTC.

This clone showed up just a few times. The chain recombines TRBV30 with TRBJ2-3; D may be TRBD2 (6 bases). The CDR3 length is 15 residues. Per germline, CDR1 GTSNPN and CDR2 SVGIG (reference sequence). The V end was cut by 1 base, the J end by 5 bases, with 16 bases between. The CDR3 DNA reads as TGTGCCTGGAGTGGGCGGGCGGGATCGAGAGATACGCAGTATTTT. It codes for CAWSGRAGSRDTQYF.